These 16 T cell receptor beta chains share one sample of origin, sequenced in a study of shared clonotypes between healthy human individuals. Sequenced by immunoSEQ multiplex PCR; TCRdb stores in-frame clones only, minus some. The sample carries 300,000 to 400,000 clones, roughly 70% recorded once. The sample consisted of memory CD4+ T cells sorted from blood. Subset in this sample: CD45RA-negative fraction. These receptor sequences come from a young man in good health.

This chain uses TRBV4-1 with TRBJ1-5; D may be TRBD1 (6 bases). CDR1 and CDR2 (germline): MGHRA, YSYEKL. The CDR3 extends over 15 amino acids. V was trimmed by 0 bases and J by 10 bases, leaving 16 bases between them. CDR3 loop: CASSQETGRGTPQHF. As DNA, the CDR3 is TGCGCCAGCAGCCAAGAAACGGGCAGGGGAACTCCCCAGCATTTT.

The rearrangement links TRBV27 to TRBJ2-7, with 13 bases identical to TRBD2. The V segment lost 5 bases and the J segment 7 bases; nucleotides outside the gene matches: 11. Per germline, CDR1 MNHEY and CDR2 SMNVEV (reference sequence). The CDR3 runs to 16 residues. CDR3 loop: CASSPRTSGGWGEQYF. As DNA, the CDR3 is TGTGCCAGCAGTCCCCGGACTAGCGGGGGCTGGGGGGAGCAGTACTTC.

A single count supports this clone. The CDR3: CASSWLAGGTGELFF. CDR3 coding DNA: TGTGCCAGCAGTTGGTTAGCGGGAGGAACCGGGGAGCTGTTTTTT. The chain joins TRBV2 to TRBJ2-2; 10 bases agree with TRBD2. J gave up 5 bases and V 5 bases, and 5 bases lay outside the gene matches. Germline values: CDR1 SNHLY, CDR2 FYNNEI. The CDR3 covers 15 residues.

The V gene is TRBV5-1, the J gene TRBJ1-1; no reliable D call. Germline V gene lookup returns CDR1 SGHRS and CDR2 YFSETQ. The CDR3 totals 14 residues. Between the trimmed V and J ends, which lost 2 bases and 2 bases, there was a span of 10 bases. The CDR3 region has the DNA TGCGCCAGCAGCTTAACCTCAACCAACACTGAAGCTTTCTTT. The encoded protein is CASSLTSTNTEAFF. Full variable domain (missing parts from reference TRBV5-1 and TRBJ1-1): KAGVTQTPRYLIKTRGQQVTLSCSPISGHRSVSWYQQTPGQGLQFLFEYFSETQRNKGNFPGRFSGRQFSNSRSEMNVSTLELGDSALYLCASSLTSTNTEAFFGQGTRLTVV.

The CDR3 DNA sequence: TGTGCCATCAGTGGGGGACAGGGGGCTTATGAAAAACTGTTTTTT. Its protein is CAISGGQGAYEKLFF. The gene calls are TRBV10-3 and TRBJ1-4; 12 bases line up with TRBD1. The V segment lost 4 bases and the J segment 6 bases; nucleotides outside the gene matches: 3. The CDR3 totals 15 residues. Germline V gives CDR1 ENHRY, CDR2 SYGVKD.

This sequence joins TRBV5-1 and TRBJ2-7; a possible D gene is TRBD1 (6 bases). The CDR3 has 14 residues. The germline gives CDR1 SGHRS, CDR2 YFSETQ. V was cut by 0 bases and J by 2 bases, with 9 bases left in between. CDR3 sequence: CASSLAGVPYEQYF. The CDR3 DNA reads as TGCGCCAGCAGCTTGGCAGGGGTGCCCTACGAGCAGTACTTC.

This clone came up a few times. The CDR3 spells CASSEELFRSGNTIYF. The CDR3 DNA sequence: TGTGCCAGCAGTGAAGAATTATTCAGGTCTGGAAACACCATATATTTT. This chain links TRBV6-1 with TRBJ1-3, with D unresolved. Trimming stripped 1 base from V and 1 base from J, with 11 bases between. This CDR3 contains 16 residues. The V gene's germline CDR1 is MNHNS and CDR2 SASEGT.

This clone came up a few times. The chain uses TRBV6-5 and TRBJ2-5; D is perhaps TRBD1 (6 bases). Germline V CDR1 and CDR2: MNHEY, SVGAGI. CDR3 length: 12 residues. Trimming took 8 bases from V and 5 from J, leaving 12 bases between them. The CDR3 coding sequence is TGTGCCAGCTCGGGCAGGGGTGAGACCCAGTACTTC. It codes for CASSGRGETQYF.

This clone was seen a few times. The rearrangement links TRBV29-1 to TRBJ2-3; D is possibly TRBD1 (6 bases). V lost 7 bases and J 0 bases, leaving 14 bases between the germline ends. Germline-derived CDR1 and CDR2 are SQVTM and ANQGSEA. This CDR3 is built from 14 residues. As DNA, the CDR3 is TGCAGCGGCCGACTCCAGGGGAGCACAGATACGCAGTATTTT. It is translated as CSGRLQGSTDTQYF.

The chain carries TRBV18 and TRBJ1-1, with D uncertain. V was shortened by 4 bases and J by 5 bases, with 14 bases between the two germline ends. Germline V lookup: CDR1 KGHSH, CDR2 LQKENI. The CDR3 consists of 14 residues. The CDR3 DNA reads TGTGCCAGCTCACAACAGCCCGGGGAAACTGAAGCTTTCTTT. It specifies CASSQQPGETEAFF.

This clone was found once. The chain has TRBV28 and TRBJ2-7, with 13 bases that match TRBD2. This CDR3 spans 15 amino acids. The germline CDR1 and CDR2 sequences are MDHEN and SYDVKM. J lost 7 bases, V lost 5 bases, and 8 bases had no gene match. In DNA, the CDR3 is TGTGCCAGCAGTGCATCCGGGACTAGCGGGATTGAGCAGTACTTC. It codes for CASSASGTSGIEQYF.

The gene calls are TRBV19 and TRBJ2-1; 10 bases agree with TRBD2. V lost 2 bases to trimming and J lost 14 bases; unmatched junction nucleotides: 9. The CDR3 covers 14 residues. The germline V gene encodes CDR1 LNHDA and CDR2 SQIVND (reference sequence). The chain's CDR3 is CASSIQLSGRAEFF. CDR3 coding DNA: TGTGCCAGTAGTATACAACTAAGCGGGAGGGCCGAGTTCTTC.

V is TRBV6-6 and J is TRBJ2-7; D might be TRBD1 (7 bases). V lost 6 bases, J lost 3 bases, and 21 bases lay in between. Looked up from germline, CDR1 is MNHNY and CDR2 is SVGAGI (reference sequence). This CDR3 has 16 amino acids. The CDR3 spells CASSQGPAGGSYEQYF. The DNA of the CDR3 is TGTGCCAGCAGCCAAGGCCCCGCAGGGGGGAGCTACGAGCAGTACTTC.

In this sample, this clone turned up a few times. The chain links TRBV28 to TRBJ2-2, with 7 bases lining up with TRBD1. CDR1 and CDR2 from the germline V gene are MDHEN and SYDVKM. CDR3 length: 14 amino acids. Trimming at V came to 7 bases and at J to 4 bases, leaving 6 bases not matched to a gene. CDR3 amino acids: CASIQSGGTGELFF. CDR3 sequence (DNA): TGTGCCAGCATTCAATCAGGGGGCACCGGGGAGCTGTTTTTT.

The rearrangement uses TRBV6-5 and TRBJ2-7; 7 bases agree with TRBD2. In germline, CDR1 is MNHEY, CDR2 SVGAGI. V lost 4 bases to trimming and J lost 2 bases; unmatched junction nucleotides: 2. The CDR3 length is 13 residues. CDR3 bases: TGTGCCAGCAGTTTGGGGGGGACCTACGAGCAGTACTTC. Protein sequence: CASSLGGTYEQYF.

V gene TRBV14 combines with J gene TRBJ2-1; D gene uncertain. Trimming took 8 bases from V and 7 from J, leaving 9 bases between them. CDR3 length: 11 amino acids. The germline CDR1 and CDR2 sequences are SGHDN and FVKESK. In DNA form, the CDR3 reads TGTGCCAGCGGAAGTTTTAATGAGCAGTTCTTC. It codes for CASGSFNEQFF.